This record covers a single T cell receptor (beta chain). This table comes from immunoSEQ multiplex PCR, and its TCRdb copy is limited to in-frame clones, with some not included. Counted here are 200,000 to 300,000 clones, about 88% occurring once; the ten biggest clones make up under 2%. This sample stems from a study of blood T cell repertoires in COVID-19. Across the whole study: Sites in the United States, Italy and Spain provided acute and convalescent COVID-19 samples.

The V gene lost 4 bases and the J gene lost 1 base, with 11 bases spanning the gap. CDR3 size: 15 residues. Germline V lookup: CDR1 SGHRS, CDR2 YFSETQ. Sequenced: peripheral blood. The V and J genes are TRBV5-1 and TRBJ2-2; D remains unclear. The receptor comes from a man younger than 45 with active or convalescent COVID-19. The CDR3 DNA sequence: TGCGCCAGCAGCCTGGCCGTACTGAACACCGGGGAGCTGTTTTTT. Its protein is CASSLAVLNTGELFF. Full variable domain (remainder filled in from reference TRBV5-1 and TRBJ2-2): KAGVTQTPRYLIKTRGQQVTLSCSPISGHRSVSWYQQTPGQGLQFLFEYFSETQRNKGNFPGRFSGRQFSNSRSEMNVSTLELGDSALYLCASSLAVLNTGELFFGEGSRLTVL.